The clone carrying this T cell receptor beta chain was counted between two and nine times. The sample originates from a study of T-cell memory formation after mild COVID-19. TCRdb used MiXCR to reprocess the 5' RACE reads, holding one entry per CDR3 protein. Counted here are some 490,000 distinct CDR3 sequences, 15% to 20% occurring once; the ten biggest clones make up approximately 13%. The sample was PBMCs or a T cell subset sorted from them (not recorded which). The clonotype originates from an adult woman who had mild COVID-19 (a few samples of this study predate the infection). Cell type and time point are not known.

CDR3 in amino acids: CASSAGLAGGPVTGELFF. CDR3 in DNA: TGCGCCAGCAGCGCGGGACTAGCGGGGGGGCCGGTCACCGGGGAGCTGTTTTTT. The rearrangement links TRBV5-1 to TRBJ2-2, with 16 bases that match TRBD2. Germline V gene sequence: CDR1 SGHRS, CDR2 YFSETQ. CDR3 length equals 18 residues. With 4 bases clipped from V and 4 bases from J, the junction kept 7 bases outside the gene matches.